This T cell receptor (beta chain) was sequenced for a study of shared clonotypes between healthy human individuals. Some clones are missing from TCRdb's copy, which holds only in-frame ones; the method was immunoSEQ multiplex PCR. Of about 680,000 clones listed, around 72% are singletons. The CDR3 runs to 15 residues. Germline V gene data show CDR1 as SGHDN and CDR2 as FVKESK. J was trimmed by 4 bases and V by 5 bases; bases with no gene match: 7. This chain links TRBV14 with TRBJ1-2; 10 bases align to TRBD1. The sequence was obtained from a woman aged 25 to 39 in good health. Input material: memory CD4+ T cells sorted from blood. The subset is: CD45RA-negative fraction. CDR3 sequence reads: CASSKPGQGSYGYTF. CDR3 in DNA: TGTGCCAGCAGCAAGCCGGGACAGGGGTCCTATGGCTACACCTTC. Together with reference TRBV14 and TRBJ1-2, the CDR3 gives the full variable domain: EAGVTQFPSHSVIEKGQTVTLRCDPISGHDNLYWYRRVMGKEIKFLLHFVKESKQDESGMPNNRFLAERTGGTYSTLKVQPAELEDSGVYFCASSKPGQGSYGYTFGSGTRLTVV.